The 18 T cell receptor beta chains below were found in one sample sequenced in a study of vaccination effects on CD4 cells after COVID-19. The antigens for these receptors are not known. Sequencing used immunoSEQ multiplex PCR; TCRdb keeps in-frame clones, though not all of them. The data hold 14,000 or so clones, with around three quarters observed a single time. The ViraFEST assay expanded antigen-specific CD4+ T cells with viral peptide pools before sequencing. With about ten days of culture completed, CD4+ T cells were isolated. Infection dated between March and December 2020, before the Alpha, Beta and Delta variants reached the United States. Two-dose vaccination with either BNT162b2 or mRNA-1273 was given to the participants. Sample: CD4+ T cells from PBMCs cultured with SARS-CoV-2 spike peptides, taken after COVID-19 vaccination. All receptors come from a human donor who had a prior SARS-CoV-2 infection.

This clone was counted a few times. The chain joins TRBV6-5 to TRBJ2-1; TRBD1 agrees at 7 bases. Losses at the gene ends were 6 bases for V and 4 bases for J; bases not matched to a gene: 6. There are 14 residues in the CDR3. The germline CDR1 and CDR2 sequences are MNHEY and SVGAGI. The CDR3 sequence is CASRHGTEYNEQFF. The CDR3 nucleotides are TGTGCCAGCAGGCACGGGACAGAATACAATGAGCAGTTCTTC.

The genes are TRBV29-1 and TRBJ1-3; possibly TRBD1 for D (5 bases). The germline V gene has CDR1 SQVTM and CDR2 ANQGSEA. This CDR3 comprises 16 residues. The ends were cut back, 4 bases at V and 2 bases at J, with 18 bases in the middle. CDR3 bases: TGCAGCGTTGTGGTATCTCTGGGGGGACCTGGAAACACCATATATTTT. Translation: CSVVVSLGGPGNTIYF.

The CDR3 here is CASSFTGGTEAFF. The CDR3, as DNA: TGTGCCAGCAGCTTTACGGGGGGCACTGAAGCTTTCTTT. This sequence joins TRBV11-2 and TRBJ1-1; a weak D match, TRBD1 (5 bases). Trimming took 3 bases from V and 4 from J, leaving 9 bases between them. CDR1 is SGHAT, CDR2 FQNNGV, per germline. The CDR3 is 13 residues long.

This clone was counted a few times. In DNA form, the CDR3 reads TGTGCCACCAGCCACCGCGGGGGCTCCTATAATTCACCCCTCCACTTT. It codes for CATSHRGGSYNSPLHF. The chain couples TRBV15 to TRBJ1-6; weak D call: TRBD1 (5 bases). This CDR3 comprises 16 residues. V lost 5 bases to trimming and J lost 0 bases, with 11 bases between them. The germline gives CDR1 LNHNV, CDR2 YYDKDF (reference sequence).

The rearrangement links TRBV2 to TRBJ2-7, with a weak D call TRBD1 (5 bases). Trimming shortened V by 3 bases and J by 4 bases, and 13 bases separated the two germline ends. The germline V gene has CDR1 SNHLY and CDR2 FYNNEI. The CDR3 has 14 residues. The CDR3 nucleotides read TGTGCCAGCAGTGATCAGGGCCTGGGATACGAGCAGTACTTC. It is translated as CASSDQGLGYEQYF.

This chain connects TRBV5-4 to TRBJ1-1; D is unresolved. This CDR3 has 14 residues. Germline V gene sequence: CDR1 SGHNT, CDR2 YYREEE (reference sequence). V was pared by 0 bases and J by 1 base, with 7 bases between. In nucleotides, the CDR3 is TGTGCCAGCAGCTTGGCTGGCACGAACACTGAAGCTTTCTTT. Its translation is CASSLAGTNTEAFF.

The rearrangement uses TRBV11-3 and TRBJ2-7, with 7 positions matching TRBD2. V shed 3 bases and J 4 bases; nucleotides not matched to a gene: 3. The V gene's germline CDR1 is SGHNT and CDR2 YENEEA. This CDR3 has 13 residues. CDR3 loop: CASSFGGTYEQYF. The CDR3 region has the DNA TGTGCCAGCAGCTTCGGGGGGACTTACGAGCAGTACTTC.

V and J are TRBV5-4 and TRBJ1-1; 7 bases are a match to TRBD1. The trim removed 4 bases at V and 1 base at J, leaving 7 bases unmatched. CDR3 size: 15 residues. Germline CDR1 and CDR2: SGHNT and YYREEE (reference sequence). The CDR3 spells CASSSKTGQNTEAFF. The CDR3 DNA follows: TGTGCCAGCAGCAGCAAGACAGGGCAGAACACTGAAGCTTTCTTT.

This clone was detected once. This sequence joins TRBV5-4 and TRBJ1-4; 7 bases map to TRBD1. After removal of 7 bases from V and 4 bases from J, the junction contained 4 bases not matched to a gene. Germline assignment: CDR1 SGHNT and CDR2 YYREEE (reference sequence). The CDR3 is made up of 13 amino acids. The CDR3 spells CASSGQINEKLFF. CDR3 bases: TGTGCCAGCTCGGGACAGATTAATGAAAAACTGTTTTTT.

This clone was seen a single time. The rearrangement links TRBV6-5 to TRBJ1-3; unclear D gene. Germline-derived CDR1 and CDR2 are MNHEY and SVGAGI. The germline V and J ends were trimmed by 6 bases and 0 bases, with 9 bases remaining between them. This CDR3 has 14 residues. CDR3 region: CASSAGISGNTIYF. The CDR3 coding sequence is TGTGCCAGCAGCGCCGGGATCTCTGGAAACACCATATATTTT.

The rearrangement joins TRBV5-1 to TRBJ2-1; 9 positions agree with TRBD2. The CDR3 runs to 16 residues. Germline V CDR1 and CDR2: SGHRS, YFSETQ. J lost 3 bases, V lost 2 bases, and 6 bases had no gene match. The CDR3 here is CASSFSGGNHYNEQFF. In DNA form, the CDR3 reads TGCGCCAGCAGCTTTAGCGGGGGAAACCACTACAATGAGCAGTTCTTC.

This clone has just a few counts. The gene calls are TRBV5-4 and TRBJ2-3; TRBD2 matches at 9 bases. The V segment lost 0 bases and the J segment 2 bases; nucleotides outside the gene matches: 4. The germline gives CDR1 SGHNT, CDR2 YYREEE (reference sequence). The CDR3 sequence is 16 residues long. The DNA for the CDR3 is TGTGCCAGCAGCTTGGGCCTAGCGGGGTCCACAGATACGCAGTATTTT. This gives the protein CASSLGLAGSTDTQYF.

This CDR3 reads CASSSNPGGKGYTF. The CDR3 DNA sequence: TGCGCCAGCAGCTCTAACCCAGGGGGTAAGGGCTACACCTTC. This chain connects TRBV5-1 to TRBJ1-2, with 7 bases identical to TRBD1. The CDR3 sequence is 14 residues long. V trimming: 3 bases; J trimming: 8 bases; junction bases outside the gene matches: 10. Germline V gives CDR1 SGHRS, CDR2 YFSETQ.

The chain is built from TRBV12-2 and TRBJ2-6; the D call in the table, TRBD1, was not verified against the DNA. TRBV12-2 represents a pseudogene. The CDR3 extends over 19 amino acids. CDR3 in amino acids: CASRLKSTGITSGANVLTF. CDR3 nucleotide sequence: TGTGCAAGTCGCTTAAAGTCGACAGGGATAACCTCTGGGGCCAACGTCCTGACTTTC.

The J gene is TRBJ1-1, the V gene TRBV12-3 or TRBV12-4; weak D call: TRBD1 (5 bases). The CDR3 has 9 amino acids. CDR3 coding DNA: TGTGCTCGGTACAGGGAAGCTTTCTTT. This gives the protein CARYREAFF.

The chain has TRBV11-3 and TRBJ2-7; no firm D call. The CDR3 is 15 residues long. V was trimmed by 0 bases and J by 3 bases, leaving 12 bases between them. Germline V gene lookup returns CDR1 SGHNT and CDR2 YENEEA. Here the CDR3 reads CASSLDMGGDYEQYF. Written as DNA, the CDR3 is TGTGCCAGCAGCTTAGATATGGGTGGGGACTACGAGCAGTACTTC.

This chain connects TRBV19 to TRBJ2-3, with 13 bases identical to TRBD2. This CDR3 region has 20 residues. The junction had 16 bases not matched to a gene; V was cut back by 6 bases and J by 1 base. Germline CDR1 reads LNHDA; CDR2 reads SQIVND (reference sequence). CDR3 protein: CASSPIPTLAGGRGTDTQYF. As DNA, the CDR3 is TGTGCCAGTAGCCCCATCCCCACACTAGCGGGGGGGCGGGGCACAGATACGCAGTATTTT.

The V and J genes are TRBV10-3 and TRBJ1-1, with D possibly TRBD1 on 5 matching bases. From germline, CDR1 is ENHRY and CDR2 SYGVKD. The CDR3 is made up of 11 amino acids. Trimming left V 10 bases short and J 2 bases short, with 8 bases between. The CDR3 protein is CATTDNTEAFF. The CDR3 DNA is TGTGCCACGACAGACAACACTGAAGCTTTCTTT.